These T cell receptor beta chains were read from a single sample in a study of T cell changes during pregnancy in multiple sclerosis. Sequencing was performed with immunoSEQ multiplex PCR; in TCRdb, only in-frame clones are kept and a portion is missing. The table lists 20,000 to 25,000 clones, approximately 90% of them singletons, with roughly 5.7% in the top ten. The sample in question was CD8+ T cells from peripheral blood mononuclear cells, obtained in the second trimester of pregnancy. Receptor source: a female donor in good health, enrolled as a control in a pregnancy study. Each CDR3 is given with its conserved first and last residue. The D gene is left open where the match is weak. Rows may omit the clone size; those that give it use once, few, many or a size class.

j_call | d_call | clone_size | v_call | cdr3_aa | cdr3_nt
TRBJ1-2 | TRBD1 | NA | TRBV5-4 | CASSLAWTGQANYGYTF | TGTGCCAGCAGCTTGGCCTGGACAGGGCAAGCTAACTATGGCTACACCTTC
TRBJ1-2 | NA | NA | TRBV27 | CASSFAGQSLYGYTF | TGTGCCAGCAGTTTCGCGGGCCAGTCTCTCTATGGCTACACCTTC
TRBJ2-7 | NA | NA | TRBV14 | CASSQDWGDEQYF | TGTGCCAGCAGCCAAGATTGGGGGGACGAGCAGTACTTC
TRBJ2-3 | TRBD1 | NA | TRBV6-4 | CASSPRPGGTDTQYF | TGTGCCAGCAGTCCGCGGCCAGGGGGAACAGATACGCAGTATTTT
TRBJ2-1 | NA | few | TRBV13 | CASRARREQFF | TGTGCCAGCAGGGCGCGGAGGGAGCAGTTCTTC
TRBJ1-6 | TRBD1 | once | TRBV2 | CASRKSGGPVNSPLHF | TGTGCCAGCAGGAAGTCAGGGGGACCGGTTAATTCACCCCTCCACTTT
TRBJ1-4 | NA | NA | TRBV6-1 | CASSEAPPTRAYLTLFF | TGTGCCAGCAGTGAAGCGCCTCCCACCAGGGCTTACCTAACCCTCTTTTTT
TRBJ2-1 | TRBD1 | NA | TRBV7-3 | CASSSEGTGGNEQFF | TGTGCCAGCAGCTCCGAGGGGACAGGCGGCAATGAGCAGTTCTTC
TRBJ2-7 | NA | NA | TRBV5-6 | CASSLASLYEQYF | TGTGCCAGCAGCTTGGCAAGCCTCTACGAGCAGTACTTC
TRBJ2-2 | NA | few | TRBV6-4 | CASSSGDTGELFF | TGTGCCAGCAGTTCAGGGGACACCGGGGAGCTGTTTTTT
TRBJ2-6 | TRBD1 | NA | TRBV6-1 | CAIGDSNSGANVLTF | TGTGCCATCGGGGACAGCAACTCTGGGGCCAACGTCCTGACTTTC
TRBJ2-7 | NA | NA | TRBV7-9 | CASSSRGYEQYF | TGTGCCAGCAGCTCGCGAGGGTACGAGCAGTACTTC
TRBJ2-7 | TRBD2 | NA | TRBV7-8 | CASSLISGLAWYEQYF | TGTGCCAGCAGCTTGATCAGTGGACTAGCGTGGTACGAGCAGTACTTC
TRBJ2-1 | TRBD1 | NA | TRBV4-3 | CASSQETHRTGTNEQFF | TGCGCCAGCAGCCAGGAAACGCATCGGACAGGGACCAATGAGCAGTTCTTC
TRBJ2-5 | NA | NA | TRBV7-8 | CASSLSGTQETQYF | TGTGCCAGCAGCCTAAGCGGAACCCAAGAGACCCAGTACTTC
TRBJ1-4 | NA | once | TRBV13 | CASSFGTTNEKLFF | TGTGCCAGCAGCTTTGGCACGACTAATGAAAAACTGTTTTTT
TRBJ2-1 | TRBD2 | NA | TRBV29-1 | CSVETSGRYWEQFF | TGCAGCGTAGAGACTAGCGGGAGGTATTGGGAGCAGTTCTTC
TRBJ1-2 | NA | medium-sized | TRBV5-1 | CASSLLRNQLPYGYTF | TGCGCCAGCAGCTTGTTGAGGAACCAACTACCTTATGGCTACACCTTC
TRBJ1-1 | TRBD1 | once | TRBV7-4 | CASSPTGGRTEAFF | TGTGCCAGCAGTCCTACAGGGGGCCGCACTGAAGCTTTCTTT
TRBJ2-1 | TRBD2 | NA | TRBV9 | CASSEWGQRGNNEQFF | TGTGCCAGCAGCGAGTGGGGCCAGCGGGGGAACAATGAGCAGTTCTTC
TRBJ1-2 | TRBD1 | NA | TRBV11-2 | CASSLTTGGVEGYTF | TGTGCCAGCAGCTTAACGACAGGGGGGGTGGAAGGCTACACCTTC
TRBJ1-4 | NA | NA | TRBV27 | CASKDSNWANEKLFF | TGTGCCAGCAAGGACAGCAACTGGGCTAATGAAAAACTGTTTTTT
TRBJ2-3 | NA | NA | TRBV6-1 | CASSVSSGGTDTQYF | TGTGCCAGCAGCGTCTCATCGGGGGGCACAGATACGCAGTATTTT
TRBJ2-6 | NA | NA | TRBV6-4 | CASSEGAADHGANVLTF | TGTGCCAGCAGTGAGGGGGCTGCCGACCATGGGGCCAACGTCCTGACTTTC
TRBJ2-3 | NA | NA | TRBV7-6 | CASSSREVRTDTQYF | TGTGCCAGCAGCTCCAGGGAGGTCCGCACAGATACGCAGTATTTT
TRBJ2-7 | NA | NA | TRBV6-5 | CASSYSTPSSYEQYF | TGTGCCAGCAGTTACTCGACCCCTAGCTCCTACGAGCAGTACTTC
TRBJ2-1 | NA | NA | TRBV6-4 | CASSKSESNEQFF | TGTGCCAGCAGCAAGAGTGAGAGCAATGAGCAGTTCTTC
TRBJ2-7 | NA | NA | TRBV7-8 | CASSLYILEQYF | TGTGCCAGCAGCTTATATATCCTCGAGCAGTACTTC
TRBJ2-2 | NA | NA | TRBV29-1 | CSVGTVAGELFF | TGCAGCGTTGGGACAGTAGCCGGGGAGCTGTTTTTT
TRBJ1-1 | NA | NA | TRBV2 | CASSVMNTEAFF | TGTGCCAGCAGCGTTATGAACACTGAAGCTTTCTTT
TRBJ1-1 | NA | medium-sized | TRBV6-4 | CASSEAGHTEAFF | TGTGCCAGCAGTGAGGCAGGGCACACTGAAGCTTTCTTT
TRBJ2-1 | TRBD1 | NA | TRBV6-4 | CASSALGTANNEQFF | TGTGCCAGCAGTGCTTTAGGGACAGCAAACAATGAGCAGTTCTTC
TRBJ1-1 | TRBD1 | NA | TRBV6-1 | CASSGGGGYTEAFF | TGTGCCAGCAGCGGAGGGGGCGGTTACACTGAAGCTTTCTTT
TRBJ2-5 | TRBD2 | NA | TRBV23-1 | CASGPRCGRAQETQYF | TGCGCCAGCGGCCCACGATGCGGGAGGGCCCAGGAGACCCAGTACTTC